The present TCR beta chain was sequenced within a study of shared clonotypes between healthy human individuals (TCRdb year 2020). Regarding the complete study: The cohort included three men and a couple of women between 18 and 49 years of age. Per donor, leukapheresis produced somewhere between about 0.94 and 10 billion PBMCs. For each donor, CD4 naive and CD4 memory were each given three plates, CD8 naive was given two plates, and CD8 memory was given one plate. To increase sequencing depth and limit assay-specific biases, different laboratories used diverse techniques to prepare libraries and sequence TCR repertoires. To estimate repertoire size and how much clonotypes are shared between individuals, the study performed deep sequencing of blood TCR repertoires from a few healthy adults. The paper as a whole reports these results and caveats: Even with the large sequencing depth, rarefaction of the sorted-subset datasets indicated that sequencing was incomplete. Roughly 5% of naive CD4, 3.5% of naive CD8, 2.3% of memory CD4, and more than 0.35% of memory CD8 clonotypes were shared across four donors. Naive subsets generally had larger estimated clonotype richness than memory subsets. Because the study included a small number of donors, the genetic and exposure-history diversity represented was limited. Pairwise subsampling indicated that sequencing depth was expected to affect the degree of clonotype sharing among donors. Only blood was sampled, and tissue TCR repertoires likely differ from those in blood. Compared with non-shared clonotypes, the clonotypes found in all four sorted-subset donors had higher generation probabilities.

TCR CDR3 regions were amplified from genomic DNA by multiplex PCR using the deep immunoSEQ assay. Genomic DNA extracted from each cell subset was distributed evenly over all wells of several immunoSEQ 96-well plates, and each plate served as one replicate. For sorted subsets, each replicate PCR was loaded with roughly 190 ng genomic DNA, equivalent to about 33,000 T cell genomes. Purified libraries were measured with a Qubit 3.0 fluorometer, size-checked on a Bioanalyzer 2100, and measured again with the KAPA Library Quantification kit. Each immunoSEQ 96-well plate was sequenced on its own single-read 150-cycle Illumina NextSeq 550 flow cell. Per the source publication's procedure: The immunoSEQ output contained only junctional sequences without quality scores, so filtering could not match that applied to full-length reads. To assign V/J genes and CDR3, sequences were annotated using PyIR, a Python wrapper for IgBLAST v1.9, with IMGT germline references. Reads with weak V/J assignments (E-value above 1e-6), missing CDR3, stop codons, out-of-frame junctions, or ambiguous translated residues were removed. V3J clonotypes were defined as sequences sharing an identical inferred V gene, J gene, and CDR3 amino acid sequence. The percentage overlap between two repertoires was calculated by dividing the number of shared unique clonotypes by the size of the smaller repertoire. Richness of each repertoire was evaluated using RTK rarefaction, the Chao1 estimator, and Recon v2.1 estimates of unobserved clonotypes. For all TCRbeta clonotypes obtained by the gDNA method from a handful of donors, generation probabilities were computed with OLGA. TCRdb carries this immuneACCESS record with in-frame sequences only. Its versions omit some clonotypes, under half of them owing to an unresolved V gene in the studies checked, with the rest unexplained. V, J and clone size derive from that table, while D and trimming were established from the DNA sequence. Across this sample there are millions of clones, with just over 90% seen only once. The top ten clonotypes cover around 0.15% of the sample.

As concerns this clone: Its cognate antigen has yet to be identified. The junction departs from the called germline gene at one end, perhaps through a read error.

The CDR3 measures 13 amino acids from cysteine to phenylalanine. The read is trimmed to its CDR3 DNA, 39 bases read in frame from base 1. CDR1 is given as MNHEY and CDR2 as SVGAGI, both from the germline V gene. Healthy HIV-negative adults with no recently reported acute infections or vaccinations were included as donors. Every donor was a Caucasian adult living in Nashville, Tennessee, USA. CD4+ T cells were enriched through magnetic negative selection, after which naive cells were positively selected on CD45RA and the remaining negative fraction served as the memory subset. Blood was obtained by leukapheresis, after which PBMCs were separated by Ficoll-Histopaque density gradient centrifugation and cryopreserved in liquid nitrogen vapor phase. Purity and quantity of every magnetically sorted T cell population were checked by analytical flow cytometry. From each sorted fraction, genomic DNA was isolated and quantified by UV absorbance on a Nanodrop 2000c.

The sequencing input was naive CD4+ T cells sorted from blood. The cell subset or site label here, explained by the study, means: CD45RA+ positively selected. The V and J genes are TRBV6-5 and TRBJ2-1; the best D guess is TRBD1, with 5 bases matching. The clonotype was recovered from a young man in good health. The nucleotides read TGTGCCAGCAGCTCCCCGAAAGGGGTTGAGCGGTTCTTC. This codes for CASSSPKGVERFF.